The next 21 T cell receptor beta chains were all read from a single sample in a study of T cells in Graves' hyperthyroidism and ophthalmopathy. Amplification of TCR beta CDR3 regions was performed using RNA transcripts as template. During a first-round RT-PCR of the TCR CDR3, the HTBI primer set was used. TCRdb reprocessed the multiplex PCR reads via MiXCR and lists one record per CDR3 protein. The repertoire includes hundreds of thousands of distinct CDR3 sequences, around 15% of them detected once, and 3.5% to 4% sits in the top ten. Sequences were obtained from blood. The receptors here all came from a woman between 25 and 40 years old with Graves' hyperthyroidism.

The table lists this clonotype with many counts. The chain employs TRBV11-2 and TRBJ1-2; 8 bases agree with TRBD1. Trimming removed 3 bases from V and 5 bases from J; junction bases left unmatched: 5. Per the germline V gene, CDR1 is SGHAT and CDR2 is FQNNGV. CDR3 size: 14 residues. The CDR3 protein is CASSLRTGRYGYTF. As DNA, the CDR3 is TGTGCCAGCAGCTTGCGGACAGGGAGGTATGGCTACACCTTC.

This clonotype appeared a few times. The chain links TRBV28 to TRBJ2-3; D is ambiguous. Germline CDR1 is MDHEN and CDR2 is SYDVKM. The germline V and J ends were trimmed by 7 bases and 3 bases, with 14 bases remaining between them. The CDR3 sequence is 14 residues long. For the CDR3, the DNA is TGTGCCAGCAACGGACCGGATGGGACAGATACGCAGTATTTT. Protein: CASNGPDGTDTQYF.

Details on this clonotype: With a much larger clone just one base away, this may be a read error. V is TRBV27 and J is TRBJ2-2, with 9 bases matching TRBD2. Germline CDR1 is MNHEY and CDR2 is SMNVEV (reference sequence). This CDR3 comprises 17 residues. The CDR3 here is CASSFRSGRINTGGLFF. CDR3 DNA: TGTGCCAGCAGTTTCAGGAGCGGGAGGATTAACACCGGGGGGCTGTTTTTT.

This clonotype was detected a few times. The gene calls are TRBV4-1 and TRBJ2-3; D is possibly TRBD2 (6 bases). Germline CDR1 MGHRA, CDR2 YSYEKL. The V end lost 2 bases, the J end lost 7 bases, and 16 bases lay between the germline ends. This CDR3 comprises 15 residues. In DNA, the CDR3 is TGCGCCAGCAGCCAAACTACAGTTCTAGCGCATACGCAGTATTTT. Amino acid sequence: CASSQTTVLAHTQYF.

This clonotype occurred many times. The rearrangement links TRBV6-1 to TRBJ1-1, with a tentative D call TRBD1 (5 bases). There are 14 residues in the CDR3. In germline, CDR1 is MNHNS, CDR2 SASEGT. The ends were cut back, 4 bases at V and 0 bases at J, with 9 bases in the middle. The chain's CDR3 is CASSVTAVNTEAFF. CDR3 nucleotide sequence: TGTGCCAGCAGTGTGACAGCCGTGAACACTGAAGCTTTCTTT.

This rearrangement joins TRBV20-1 to TRBJ2-1, with 10 bases matching TRBD2. This CDR3 region has 15 residues. J lost 12 bases, V lost 5 bases, and 16 bases had no gene match. The V gene's germline CDR1 is DFQATT and CDR2 SNEGSKA (reference sequence). CDR3 in amino acids: CSAHPSLAGDRRQFF. The CDR3 DNA sequence: TGCAGTGCTCACCCCAGTCTAGCGGGAGATCGGAGGCAGTTCTTC.

CDR3 nucleotide sequence: TGTGCCAGCAGCTTTTCTCACGGAACCTACAATGAGCAGTTCTTC. It is translated as CASSFSHGTYNEQFF. The chain carries TRBV7-6 and TRBJ2-1; D gene unclear. The germline V gene has CDR1 SGHVS and CDR2 FNYEAQ. The CDR3 is 15 amino acids. The V gene lost 3 bases and the J gene lost 2 bases, with 11 bases spanning the gap.

This clonotype was detected only a few times. The chain couples TRBV7-2 to TRBJ2-5; D possibly matches TRBD1 or TRBD2 (5 bases each). This CDR3 has 16 residues. V dropped 0 bases and J dropped 1 base, with 12 bases sitting between them. The germline gives CDR1 SGHTA, CDR2 FQGNSA. This CDR3 reads CASSLAATGLQETQYF. For the CDR3, the DNA is TGTGCCAGCAGCTTAGCGGCTACGGGGCTCCAAGAGACCCAGTACTTC.

The table lists this clonotype with many counts. The chain carries TRBV10-3 and TRBJ2-1; TRBD1 matches at 11 bases. The CDR3 sequence is 13 residues long. Unmatched junction bases numbered 3, after V lost 8 bases and J lost 6 bases. Germline values: CDR1 ENHRY, CDR2 SYGVKD. CDR3 protein: CAILGQGVNEQFF. The CDR3 region has the DNA TGTGCCATCTTGGGACAGGGGGTCAATGAGCAGTTCTTC.

This clonotype came up a few times. The chain couples TRBV29-1 to TRBJ2-3; TRBD1 matches 8 bases. The CDR3 loop spans 15 amino acids. The V segment lost 8 bases and the J segment 0 bases; nucleotides outside the gene matches: 10. Germline V gene sequence: CDR1 SQVTM, CDR2 ANQGSEA. The CDR3 coding sequence is TGCAGCTACACCGGGACAGGTGGGAGCACAGATACGCAGTATTTT. It is translated as CSYTGTGGSTDTQYF.

This clonotype occurred many times. J is TRBJ2-7 and V is TRBV28, with unresolved D. The CDR3 has 12 amino acids. The ends were cut back, 5 bases at V and 3 bases at J, with 8 bases in the middle. Germline V gene lookup returns CDR1 MDHEN and CDR2 SYDVKM. The CDR3 loop is CASSITLYEQYF. The DNA for the CDR3 is TGTGCCAGCAGTATCACACTCTACGAGCAGTACTTC.

The rearrangement uses TRBV11-3 and TRBJ2-2, with D maybe TRBD1 (6 bases). Germline CDR1 SGHNT, CDR2 YENEEA. The CDR3 runs to 15 residues. The V end was cut by 4 bases, the J end by 0 bases, with 9 bases between. Written as DNA, the CDR3 is TGTGCCAGCAGCTCGGACAGAGCGAACACCGGGGAGCTGTTTTTT. Encoded protein: CASSSDRANTGELFF. Drawing the rest from reference TRBV11-3 and TRBJ2-2, the complete variable domain is EAGVVQSPRYKIIEKKQPVAFWCNPISGHNTLYWYLQNLGQGPELLIRYENEEAVDDSQLPKDRFSAERLKGVDSTLKIQPAELGDSAVYLCASSSDRANTGELFFGEGSRLTVL.

This clonotype was seen many times. The CDR3, as DNA: TGTGCCAGCAGCTTACCGACTAGCGGGAGGGCAATTACGCAGTATTTT. Amino acids: CASSLPTSGRAITQYF. This chain joins TRBV13 and TRBJ2-3, with TRBD2 identical over 14 bases. Germline CDR1 is PRHDT and CDR2 is FYEKMQ (reference sequence). V gave up 2 bases and J gave up 8 bases; unmatched junction bases: 6. The CDR3 loop spans 16 amino acids.

This clonotype was recorded at least ten times. CDR3 sequence reads: CASSESQDYEQYF. The CDR3 DNA reads TGTGCCAGCAGTGAATCTCAGGACTACGAGCAGTACTTC. This rearrangement joins TRBV2 to TRBJ2-7; D uncertain. Trimming shortened V by 2 bases and J by 3 bases, and 8 bases separated the two germline ends. Germline loops: CDR1 SNHLY, CDR2 FYNNEI. The CDR3 runs 13 residues.

This clonotype was found many times. This chain links TRBV20-1 with TRBJ2-2, with D perhaps being TRBD1 or TRBD2 (5 bases each). The V gene lost 4 bases and the J gene lost 5 bases, with 11 bases spanning the gap. The CDR3 is 13 amino acids. Germline CDR1 is DFQATT and CDR2 is SNEGSKA (reference sequence). CDR3 DNA: TGCAGTGCTAAGTCAGGGACGACCGGGGAGCTGTTTTTT. It encodes CSAKSGTTGELFF.

V usage is TRBV6-1 and J usage is TRBJ2-6; 7 bases match TRBD1. CDR1 MNHNS and CDR2 SASEGT come from the germline V gene. CDR3 length: 16 amino acids. J gave up 0 bases and V 6 bases, and 5 bases lay outside the gene matches. The CDR3 sequence is CASSLDRTSGANVLTF. In nucleotides, the CDR3 is TGTGCCAGCAGCTTGGACAGGACCTCTGGGGCCAACGTCCTGACTTTC.

The table lists this clonotype with many counts. The chain combines TRBV18 with TRBJ2-7, with 11 bases identical to TRBD1. With 0 bases clipped from V and 7 bases from J, the junction kept 2 bases outside the gene matches. The CDR3 loop spans 14 amino acids. Looked up from germline, CDR1 is KGHSH and CDR2 is LQKENI. DNA of the CDR3: TGTGCCAGCTCACCACCTGGGACAGGGGGTGAGCAGTACTTC. Translation gives CASSPPGTGGEQYF.

This clonotype was seen at least ten times. V and J are TRBV6-2 or TRBV6-3 and TRBJ2-1; 9 nucleotides match TRBD2. This CDR3 has 15 amino acids. Germline V gene data show CDR1 as MNHEY and CDR2 as SVGEGT. J lost 6 bases, V lost 2 bases, and 5 bases had no gene match. DNA for the CDR3: TGTGCCAGCAGTTACGGGCTAGCGGGGACCAATGAGCAGTTCTTC. This codes for CASSYGLAGTNEQFF.

The chain employs TRBV19 and TRBJ2-1; TRBD2 might be the D (6 bases). In germline, CDR1 is LNHDA, CDR2 SQIVND (reference sequence). The CDR3 runs to 15 residues. V was shortened by 5 bases and J by 9 bases, with 20 bases between the two germline ends. DNA of the CDR3: TGTGCCAGTAGTGTTCTCGACCGACTAGTCAGTGAGCAGTTCTTC. This translates into CASSVLDRLVSEQFF.

V is TRBV28 and J is TRBJ2-1, with TRBD1 as a possible D gene (6 bases). The germline gives CDR1 MDHEN, CDR2 SYDVKM. V was trimmed by 2 bases and J by 0 bases, leaving 11 bases between them. This CDR3 has 16 residues. CDR3 coding DNA: TGTGCCAGCAGTTTAAGCCGAGGGGGCTCCTACAATGAGCAGTTCTTC. This translates into CASSLSRGGSYNEQFF. The full variable domain, rest sourced from reference TRBV28 and TRBJ2-1, is DVKVTQSSRYLVKRTGEKVFLECVQDMDHENMFWYRQDPGLGLRLIYFSYDVKMKEKGDIPEGYSVSREKKERFSLILESASTNQTSMYLCASSLSRGGSYNEQFFGPGTRLTVL.

The chain carries TRBV30 and TRBJ1-4; possibly TRBD1 for D (5 bases). Trimming left V 3 bases short and J 7 bases short, with 12 bases between. CDR3 length: 13 residues. Germline assignment: CDR1 GTSNPN and CDR2 SVGIG (reference sequence). The CDR3 DNA is TGTGCCTGGAGCGATGGGGCGGTTGAAAAACTGTTTTTT. Translating gives CAWSDGAVEKLFF. Combining the CDR3 with reference TRBV30 and TRBJ1-4 gives the whole variable domain SQTIHQWPATLVQPVGSPLSLECTVEGTSNPNLYWYRQAAGRGLQLLFYSVGIGQISSEVPQNLSASRPQDRQFILSSKKLLLSDSGFYLCAWSDGAVEKLFFGSGTQLSVL.